This TCR beta chain was retrieved from a study of blood T cell repertoires in COVID-19. Study in general: Nucleic acid was either cDNA or gDNA, and it came from T cells, B-cell-depleted T cells, or PBMCs.

Authors' processing steps: Amplification with reference gene primers provided the estimates of nucleated cell counts. Assay: immunoSEQ multiplex PCR; the TCRdb copy retains only in-frame clones and omits some. V and J calls and clone size come straight from that table; D and trimming were deduced from the DNA. This sample has about 300,000 clones, with approximately 91% found just once. The CDR3 runs 16 residues. Germline V CDR1 and CDR2: SGHRS, YFSETQ. The J segment lost 1 base and the V segment lost 0 bases, leaving 5 bases of the junction unmatched. The source of this sequence is a young woman with COVID-19, enrolled during active disease. Specimen: peripheral blood. This rearrangement joins TRBV5-1 to TRBJ2-5; 8 nucleotides align to TRBD2. In DNA form, the CDR3 reads TGCGCCAGCAGCTTGGAGGTAGCGGGGCCCCAAGAGACCCAGTACTTC. Translation: CASSLEVAGPQETQYF.